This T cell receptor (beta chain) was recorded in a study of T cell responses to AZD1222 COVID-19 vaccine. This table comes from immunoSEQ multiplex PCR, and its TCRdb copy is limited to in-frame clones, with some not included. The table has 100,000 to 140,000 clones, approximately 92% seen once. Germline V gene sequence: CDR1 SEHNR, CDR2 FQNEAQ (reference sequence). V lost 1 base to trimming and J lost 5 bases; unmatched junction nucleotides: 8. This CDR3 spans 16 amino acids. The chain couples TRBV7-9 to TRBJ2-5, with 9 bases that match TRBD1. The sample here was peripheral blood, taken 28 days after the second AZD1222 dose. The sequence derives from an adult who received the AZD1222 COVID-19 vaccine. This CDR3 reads CASSLVRTGDRETQYF. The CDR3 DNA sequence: TGTGCCAGCAGCTTAGTGCGGACAGGGGATCGGGAGACCCAGTACTTC. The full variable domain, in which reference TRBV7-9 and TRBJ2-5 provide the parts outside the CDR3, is DTGVSQNPRHKITKRGQNVTFRCDPISEHNRLYWYRQTLGQGPEFLTYFQNEAQLEKSRLLSDRFSAERPKGSFSTLEIQRTEQGDSAMYLCASSLVRTGDRETQYFGPGTRLLVL.